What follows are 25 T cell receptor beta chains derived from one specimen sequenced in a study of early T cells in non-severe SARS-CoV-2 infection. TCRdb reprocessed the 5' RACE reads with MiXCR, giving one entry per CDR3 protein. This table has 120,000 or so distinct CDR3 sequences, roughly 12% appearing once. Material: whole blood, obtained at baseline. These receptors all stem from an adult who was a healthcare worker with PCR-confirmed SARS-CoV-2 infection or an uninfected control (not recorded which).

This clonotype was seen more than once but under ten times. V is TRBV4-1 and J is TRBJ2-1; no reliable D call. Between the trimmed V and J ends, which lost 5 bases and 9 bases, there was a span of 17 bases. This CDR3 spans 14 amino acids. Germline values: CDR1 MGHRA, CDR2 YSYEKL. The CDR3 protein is CASSSDLYGSEQFF. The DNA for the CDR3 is TGCGCCAGCAGCTCGGACCTTTATGGAAGTGAGCAGTTCTTC.

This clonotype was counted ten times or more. The DNA of the CDR3 is TGTGCCAGCAGTGAACGGGGCAATTCACCCCTCCACTTT. It encodes CASSERGNSPLHF. This chain joins TRBV6-1 and TRBJ1-6; D perhaps matches TRBD1 (5 bases). The CDR3 runs 13 residues. Per germline, CDR1 MNHNS and CDR2 SASEGT. V dropped 2 bases and J dropped 7 bases, with 6 bases sitting between them.

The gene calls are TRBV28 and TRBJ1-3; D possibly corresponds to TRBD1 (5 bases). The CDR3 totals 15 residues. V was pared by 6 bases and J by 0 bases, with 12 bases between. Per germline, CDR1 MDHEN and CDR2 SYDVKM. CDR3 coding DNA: TGTGCCAGCAGCCCTCCGGGACCCTCTGGAAACACCATATATTTT. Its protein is CASSPPGPSGNTIYF.

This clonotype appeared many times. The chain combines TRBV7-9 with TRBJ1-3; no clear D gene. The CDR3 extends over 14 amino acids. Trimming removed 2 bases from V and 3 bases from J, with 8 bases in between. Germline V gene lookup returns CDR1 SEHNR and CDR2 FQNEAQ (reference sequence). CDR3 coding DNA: TGTGCCAGCAGCTTAAGGCAAGATGGAAACACCATATATTTT. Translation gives CASSLRQDGNTIYF.

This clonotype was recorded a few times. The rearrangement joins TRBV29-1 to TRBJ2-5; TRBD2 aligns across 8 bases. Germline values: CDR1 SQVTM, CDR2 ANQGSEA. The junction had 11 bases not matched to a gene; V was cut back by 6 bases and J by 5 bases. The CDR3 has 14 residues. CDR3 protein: CSVEIAGPRETQYF. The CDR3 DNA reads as TGCAGCGTCGAGATAGCGGGACCTAGGGAGACCCAGTACTTC.

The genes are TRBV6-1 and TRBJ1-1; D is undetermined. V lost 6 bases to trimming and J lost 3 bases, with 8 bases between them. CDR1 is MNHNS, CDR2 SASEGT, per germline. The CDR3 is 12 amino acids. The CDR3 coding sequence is TGTGCCAGCAGGGAGGGTCACACTGAAGCTTTCTTT. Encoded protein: CASREGHTEAFF.

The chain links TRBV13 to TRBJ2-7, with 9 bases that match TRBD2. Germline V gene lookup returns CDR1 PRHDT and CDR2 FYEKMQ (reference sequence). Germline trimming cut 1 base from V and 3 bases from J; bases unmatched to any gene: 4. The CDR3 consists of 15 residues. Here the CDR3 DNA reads TGTGCCAGCAGCTTAGAGGCTAGCGGGATCTACGAGCAGTACTTC. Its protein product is CASSLEASGIYEQYF.

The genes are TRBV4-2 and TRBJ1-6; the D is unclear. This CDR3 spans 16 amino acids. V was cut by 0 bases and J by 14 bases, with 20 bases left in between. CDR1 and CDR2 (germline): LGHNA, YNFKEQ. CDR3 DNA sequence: TGTGCCAGCAGCCAAGATCAGGCAAGAGAGATAATGGCCCTCCACTTT. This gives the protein CASSQDQAREIMALHF.

The CDR3, as DNA: TGCGCCAGCACTATTACGACATCTTCCTACGAGCAGTACTTC. Translation: CASTITTSSYEQYF. This rearrangement joins TRBV5-1 to TRBJ2-7; no reliable D call. Germline CDR1 and CDR2: SGHRS and YFSETQ. The ends were cut back, 6 bases at V and 1 base at J, with 14 bases in the middle. This CDR3 comprises 14 residues.

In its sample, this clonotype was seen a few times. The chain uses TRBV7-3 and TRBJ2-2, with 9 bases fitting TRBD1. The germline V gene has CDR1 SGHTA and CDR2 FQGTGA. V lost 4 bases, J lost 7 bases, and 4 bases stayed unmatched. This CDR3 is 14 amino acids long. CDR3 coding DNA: TGTGCCAGCAGCTGGACGACAGGGGGCGGGGAGCTGTTTTTT. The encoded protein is CASSWTTGGGELFF.

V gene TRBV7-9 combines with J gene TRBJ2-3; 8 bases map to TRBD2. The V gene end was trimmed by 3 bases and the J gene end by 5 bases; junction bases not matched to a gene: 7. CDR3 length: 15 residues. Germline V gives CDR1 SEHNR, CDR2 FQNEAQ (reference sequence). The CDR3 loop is CASSFGTSDGDTQYF. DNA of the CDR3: TGTGCCAGCAGCTTCGGGACTAGTGATGGAGATACGCAGTATTTT.

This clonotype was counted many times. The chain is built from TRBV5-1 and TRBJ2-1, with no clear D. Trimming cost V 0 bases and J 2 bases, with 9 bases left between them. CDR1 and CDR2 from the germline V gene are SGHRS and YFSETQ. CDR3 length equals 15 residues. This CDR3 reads CASSLEASTYNEQFF. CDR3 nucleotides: TGCGCCAGCAGCTTGGAGGCTAGTACCTACAATGAGCAGTTCTTC.

CDR3 in DNA: TGTGCCAGCAGCCAGATGAACACTGAAGCTTTCTTT. Amino acids: CASSQMNTEAFF. The gene calls are TRBV9 and TRBJ1-1; D is uncertain. The V and J ends lost 4 bases and 0 bases respectively, with 4 bases between them. The germline gives CDR1 SGDLS, CDR2 YYNGEE. This CDR3 comprises 12 residues.

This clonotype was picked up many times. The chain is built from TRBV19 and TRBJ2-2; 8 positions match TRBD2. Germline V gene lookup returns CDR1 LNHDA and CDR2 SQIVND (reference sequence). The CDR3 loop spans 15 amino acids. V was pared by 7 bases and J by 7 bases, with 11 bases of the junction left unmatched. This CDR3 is CASKNSGARIGELFF. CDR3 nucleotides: TGTGCCAGTAAAAATAGCGGGGCTCGTATCGGGGAGCTGTTTTTT.

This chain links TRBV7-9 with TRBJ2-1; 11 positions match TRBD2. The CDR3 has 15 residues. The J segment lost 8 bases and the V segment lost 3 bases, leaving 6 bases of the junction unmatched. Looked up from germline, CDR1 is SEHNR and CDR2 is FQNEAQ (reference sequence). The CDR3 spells CASSFSSGRIDEQFF. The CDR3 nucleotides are TGTGCCAGCAGCTTCTCTAGCGGGAGGATCGATGAGCAGTTCTTC.

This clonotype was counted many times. CDR3 nucleotide sequence: TGTGCCAGCAGTTTATGGGCAGCAAATAGCAATCAGCCCCAGCATTTT. Protein: CASSLWAANSNQPQHF. The chain recombines TRBV27 with TRBJ1-5; D call uncertain. CDR1 and CDR2 from the germline V gene are MNHEY and SMNVEV (reference sequence). There are 16 residues in the CDR3. The ends were cut back, 1 base at V and 0 bases at J, with 10 bases in the middle.

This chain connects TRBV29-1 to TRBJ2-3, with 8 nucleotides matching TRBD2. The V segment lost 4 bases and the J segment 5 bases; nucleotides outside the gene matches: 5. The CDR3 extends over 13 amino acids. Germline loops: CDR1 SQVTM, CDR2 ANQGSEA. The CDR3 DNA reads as TGCAGCGTTGTCGGGGGGGCGGGAGATACGCAGTATTTT. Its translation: CSVVGGAGDTQYF.

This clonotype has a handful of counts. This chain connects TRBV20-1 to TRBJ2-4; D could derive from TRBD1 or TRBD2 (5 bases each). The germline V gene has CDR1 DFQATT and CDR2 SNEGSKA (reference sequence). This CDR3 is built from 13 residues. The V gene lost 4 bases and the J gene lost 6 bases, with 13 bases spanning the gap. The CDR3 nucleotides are TGCAGTGCTAACGGGGTGGGGGTAAACATTCAGTACTTC. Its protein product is CSANGVGVNIQYF.

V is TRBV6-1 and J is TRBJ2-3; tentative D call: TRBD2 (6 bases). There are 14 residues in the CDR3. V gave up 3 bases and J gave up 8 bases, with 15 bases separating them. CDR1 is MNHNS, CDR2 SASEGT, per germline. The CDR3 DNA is TGTGCCAGCAGTGAGGCATTATCGGGAGTTACGCAGTATTTT. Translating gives CASSEALSGVTQYF.

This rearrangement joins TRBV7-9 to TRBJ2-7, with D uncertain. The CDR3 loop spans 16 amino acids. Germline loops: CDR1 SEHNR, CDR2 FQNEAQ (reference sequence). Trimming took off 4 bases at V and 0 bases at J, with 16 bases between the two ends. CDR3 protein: CASSSVAAASSYEQYF. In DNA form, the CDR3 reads TGTGCCAGCAGCTCGGTCGCGGCAGCAAGCTCCTACGAGCAGTACTTC.

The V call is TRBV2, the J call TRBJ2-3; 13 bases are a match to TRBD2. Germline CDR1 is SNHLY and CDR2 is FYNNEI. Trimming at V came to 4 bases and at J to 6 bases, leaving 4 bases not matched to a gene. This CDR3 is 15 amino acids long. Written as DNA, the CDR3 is TGTGCCAGCAGTGCCCGGACTAGCGGGAGCGATACGCAGTATTTT. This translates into CASSARTSGSDTQYF.

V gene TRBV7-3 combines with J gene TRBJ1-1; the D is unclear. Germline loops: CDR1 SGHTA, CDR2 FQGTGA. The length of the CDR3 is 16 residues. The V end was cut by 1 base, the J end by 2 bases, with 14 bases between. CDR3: CASSLMAPSSNTEAFF. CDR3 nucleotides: TGTGCCAGCAGCTTAATGGCCCCCTCTAGTAACACTGAAGCTTTCTTT.

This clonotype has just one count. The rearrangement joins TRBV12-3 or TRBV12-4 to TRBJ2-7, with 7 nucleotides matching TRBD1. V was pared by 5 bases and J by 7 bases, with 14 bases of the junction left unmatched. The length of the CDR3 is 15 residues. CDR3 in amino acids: CASSLQGGQPGEQYF. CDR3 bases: TGTGCCAGCAGTCTGCAAGGGGGACAGCCTGGGGAGCAGTACTTC.

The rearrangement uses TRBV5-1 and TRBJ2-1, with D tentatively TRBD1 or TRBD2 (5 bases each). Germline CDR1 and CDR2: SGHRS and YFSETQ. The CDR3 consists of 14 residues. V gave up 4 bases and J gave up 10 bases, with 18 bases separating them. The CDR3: CASSGGRTSSEQFF. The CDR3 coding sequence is TGCGCCAGCAGCGGGGGACGGACTTCGAGCGAGCAGTTCTTC.

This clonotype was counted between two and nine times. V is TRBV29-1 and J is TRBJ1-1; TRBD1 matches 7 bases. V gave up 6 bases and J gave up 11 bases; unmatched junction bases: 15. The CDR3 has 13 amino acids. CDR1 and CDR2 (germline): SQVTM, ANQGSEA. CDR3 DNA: TGCAGCGTGGCGGACAGGCCGTCGGGATCGGCTTTCTTT. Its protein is CSVADRPSGSAFF. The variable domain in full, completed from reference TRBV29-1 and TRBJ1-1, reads SAVISQKPSRDICQRGTSLTIQCQVDSQVTMMFWYRQQPGQSLTLIATANQGSEATYESGFVIDKFPISRPNLTFSTLTVSNMSPEDSSIYLCSVADRPSGSAFFGQGTRLTVV.